The table lists the clone carrying this TCR beta chain with a few counts. No antigen is known for it. The CDR3 loop spans 17 amino acids. After removal of 0 bases from V and 2 bases from J, the junction contained 2 bases not matched to a gene. Germline CDR1 is SGHTA and CDR2 is FQGNSA. This entry belongs to a study of T-cell reconstitution after alpha-beta-depleted transplantation in children. General study findings and limits: The main origin of T-cell counts and diversity one year after transplant was newly produced T cells. Some patients showed high day-60 TCRbeta diversity, which derived from surviving recipient T cells and thymic progenitors.

TCRbeta library preparation incorporated unique molecular identifiers. MiXCR, applied by TCRdb to the PCR reads, yields one record per CDR3 protein. Of around 600,000 distinct CDR3 sequences detected, around 23% appear once; the ten largest clones hold about 14%. The receptor was isolated from a boy younger than two who had a stem cell transplant for acute myeloid leukemia, so the T cells may come from the graft donor. Sequencing was performed on PBMCs, mostly from graft donor cells, taken 360 days after TCRalphabeta/CD19-depleted stem cell transplant. J is TRBJ2-5 and V is TRBV7-2; 14 bases align to TRBD2. CDR3 amino acids: CASSLARTSGGQETQYF. The CDR3, as DNA: TGTGCCAGCAGCTTAGCCCGGACTAGCGGGGGGCAAGAGACCCAGTACTTC.